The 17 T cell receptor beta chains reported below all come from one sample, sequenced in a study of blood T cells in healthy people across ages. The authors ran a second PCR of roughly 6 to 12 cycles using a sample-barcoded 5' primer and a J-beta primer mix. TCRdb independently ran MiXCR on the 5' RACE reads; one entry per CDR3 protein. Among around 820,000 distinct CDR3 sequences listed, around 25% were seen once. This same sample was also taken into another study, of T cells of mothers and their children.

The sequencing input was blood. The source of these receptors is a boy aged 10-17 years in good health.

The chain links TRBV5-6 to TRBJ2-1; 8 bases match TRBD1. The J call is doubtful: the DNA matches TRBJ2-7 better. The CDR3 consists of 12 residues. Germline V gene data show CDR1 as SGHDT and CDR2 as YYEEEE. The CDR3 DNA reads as TGTGCCAGCAGATCAGGGGGCACCGAGCAGTACTTC. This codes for CASRSGGTEQYF.

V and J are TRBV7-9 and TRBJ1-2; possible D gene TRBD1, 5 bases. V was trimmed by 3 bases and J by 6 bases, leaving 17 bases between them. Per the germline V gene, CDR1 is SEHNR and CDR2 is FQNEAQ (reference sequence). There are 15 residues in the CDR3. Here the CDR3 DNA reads TGTGCCAGCAGCTTTCAGTGGCTCGCGGGGGATGGCTACACCTTC. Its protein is CASSFQWLAGDGYTF.

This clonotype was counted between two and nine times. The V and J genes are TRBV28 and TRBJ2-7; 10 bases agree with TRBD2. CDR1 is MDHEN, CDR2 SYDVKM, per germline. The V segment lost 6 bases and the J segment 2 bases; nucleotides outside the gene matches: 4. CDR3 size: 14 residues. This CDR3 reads CASRESGRAYEQYF. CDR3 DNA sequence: TGTGCCAGCAGAGAAAGCGGGAGGGCCTACGAGCAGTACTTC.

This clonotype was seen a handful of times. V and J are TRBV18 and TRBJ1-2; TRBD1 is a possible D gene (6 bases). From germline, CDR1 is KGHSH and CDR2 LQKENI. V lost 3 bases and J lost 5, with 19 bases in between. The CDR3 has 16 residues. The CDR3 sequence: CASSPPNGQRAYGYTF. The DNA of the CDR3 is TGTGCCAGCTCACCGCCGAATGGACAGAGAGCTTATGGCTACACCTTC.

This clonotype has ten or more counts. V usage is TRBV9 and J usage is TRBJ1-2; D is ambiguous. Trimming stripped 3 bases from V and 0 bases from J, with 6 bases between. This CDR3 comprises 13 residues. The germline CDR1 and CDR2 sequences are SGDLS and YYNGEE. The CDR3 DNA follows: TGTGCCAGCAGCGCCGGTGCTAACTATGGCTACACCTTC. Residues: CASSAGANYGYTF.

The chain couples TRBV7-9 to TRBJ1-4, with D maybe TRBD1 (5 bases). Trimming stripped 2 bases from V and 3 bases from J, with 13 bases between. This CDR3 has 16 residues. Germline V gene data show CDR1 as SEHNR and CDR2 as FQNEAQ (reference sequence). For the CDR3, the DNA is TGTGCCAGCAGCTTACTCTTAAGGGGTGCTAATGAAAAACTGTTTTTT. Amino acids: CASSLLLRGANEKLFF.

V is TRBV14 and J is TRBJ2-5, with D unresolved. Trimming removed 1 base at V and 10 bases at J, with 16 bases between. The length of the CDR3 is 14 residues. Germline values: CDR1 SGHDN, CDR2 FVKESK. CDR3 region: CASSQGFKGSFQYF. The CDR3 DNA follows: TGTGCCAGCAGCCAAGGATTCAAGGGTTCGTTCCAGTACTTC.

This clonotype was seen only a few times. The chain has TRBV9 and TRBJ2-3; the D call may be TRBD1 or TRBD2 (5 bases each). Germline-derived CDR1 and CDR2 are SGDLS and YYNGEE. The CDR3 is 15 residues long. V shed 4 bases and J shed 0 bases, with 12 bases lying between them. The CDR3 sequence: CASSPWDASTDTQYF. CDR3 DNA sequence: TGTGCCAGCAGCCCGTGGGACGCAAGCACAGATACGCAGTATTTT. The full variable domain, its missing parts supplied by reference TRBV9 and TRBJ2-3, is DSGVTQTPKHLITATGQRVTLRCSPRSGDLSVYWYQQSLDQGLQFLIQYYNGEERAKGNILERFSAQQFPDLHSELNLSSLELGDSALYFCASSPWDASTDTQYFGPGTRLTVL.

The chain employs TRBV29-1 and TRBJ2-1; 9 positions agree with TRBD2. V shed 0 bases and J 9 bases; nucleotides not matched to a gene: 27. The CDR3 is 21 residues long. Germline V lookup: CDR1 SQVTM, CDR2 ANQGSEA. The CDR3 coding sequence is TGCAGCGTTGAAGATCTGGCTCTGAGCGGGAGCGGTGCGGGAGGGCCAATTGAGCAGTTCTTC. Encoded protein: CSVEDLALSGSGAGGPIEQFF.

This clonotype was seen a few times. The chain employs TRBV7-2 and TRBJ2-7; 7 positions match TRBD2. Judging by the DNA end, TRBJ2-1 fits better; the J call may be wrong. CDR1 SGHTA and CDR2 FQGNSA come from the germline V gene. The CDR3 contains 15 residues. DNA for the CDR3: TGTGCCAGCAGCTCAGCGGGACGCTCCGTTATGGAGCAGTTCTTC. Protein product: CASSSAGRSVMEQFF.

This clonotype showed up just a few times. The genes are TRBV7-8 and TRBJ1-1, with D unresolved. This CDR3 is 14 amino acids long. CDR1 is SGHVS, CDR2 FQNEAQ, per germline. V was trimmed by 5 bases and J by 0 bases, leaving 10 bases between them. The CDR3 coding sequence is TGTGCCAGCAGCCCTTGGGTAATGAACACTGAAGCTTTCTTT. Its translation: CASSPWVMNTEAFF.

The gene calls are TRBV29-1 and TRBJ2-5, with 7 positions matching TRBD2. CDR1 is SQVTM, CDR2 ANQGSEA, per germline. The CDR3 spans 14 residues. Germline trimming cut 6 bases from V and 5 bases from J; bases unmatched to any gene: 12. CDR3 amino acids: CSVQPGLLRETQYF. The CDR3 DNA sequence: TGCAGCGTACAACCGGGACTACTACGGGAGACCCAGTACTTC.

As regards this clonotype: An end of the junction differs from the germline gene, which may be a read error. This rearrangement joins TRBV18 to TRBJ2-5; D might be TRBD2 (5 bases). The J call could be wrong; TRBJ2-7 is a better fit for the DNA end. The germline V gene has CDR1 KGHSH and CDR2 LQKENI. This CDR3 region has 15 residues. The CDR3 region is CACSPEDGSLYEQYF. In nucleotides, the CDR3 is TGTGCCTGCTCACCGGAGGACGGCTCCCTCTACGAGCAGTACTTC.

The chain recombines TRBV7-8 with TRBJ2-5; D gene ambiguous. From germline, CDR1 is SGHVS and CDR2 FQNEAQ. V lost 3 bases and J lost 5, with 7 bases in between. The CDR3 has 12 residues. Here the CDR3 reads CASSFPVETQYF. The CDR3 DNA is TGTGCCAGCAGCTTCCCGGTTGAGACCCAGTACTTC.

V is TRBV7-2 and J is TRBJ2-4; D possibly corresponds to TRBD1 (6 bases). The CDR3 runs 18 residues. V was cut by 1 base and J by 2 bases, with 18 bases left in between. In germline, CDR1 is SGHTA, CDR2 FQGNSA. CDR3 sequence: CASSLDFHRAQSKNIQYF. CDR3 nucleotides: TGTGCCAGCAGCTTAGATTTTCACAGGGCGCAGTCCAAAAACATTCAGTACTTC.

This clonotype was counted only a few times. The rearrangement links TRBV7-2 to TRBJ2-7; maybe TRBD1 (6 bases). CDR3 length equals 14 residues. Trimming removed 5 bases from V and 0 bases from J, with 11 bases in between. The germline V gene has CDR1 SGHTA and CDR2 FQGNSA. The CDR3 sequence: CASSRTASSYEQYF. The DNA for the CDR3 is TGTGCCAGCAGCCGGACAGCGAGCTCCTACGAGCAGTACTTC.

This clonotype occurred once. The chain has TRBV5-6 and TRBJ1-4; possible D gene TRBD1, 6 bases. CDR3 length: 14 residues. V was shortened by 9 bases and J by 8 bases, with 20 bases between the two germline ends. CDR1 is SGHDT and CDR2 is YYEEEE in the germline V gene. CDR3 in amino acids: CATARGGAGEKLFF. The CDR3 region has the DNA TGTGCCACCGCGCGGGGGGGCGCGGGCGAAAAACTGTTTTTT. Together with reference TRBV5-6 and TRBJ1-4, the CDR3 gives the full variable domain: DAGVTQSPTHLIKTRGQQVTLRCSPKSGHDTVSWYQQALGQGPQFIFQYYEEEERQRGNFPDRFSGHQFPNYSSELNVNALLLGDSALYLCATARGGAGEKLFFGSGTQLSVL.